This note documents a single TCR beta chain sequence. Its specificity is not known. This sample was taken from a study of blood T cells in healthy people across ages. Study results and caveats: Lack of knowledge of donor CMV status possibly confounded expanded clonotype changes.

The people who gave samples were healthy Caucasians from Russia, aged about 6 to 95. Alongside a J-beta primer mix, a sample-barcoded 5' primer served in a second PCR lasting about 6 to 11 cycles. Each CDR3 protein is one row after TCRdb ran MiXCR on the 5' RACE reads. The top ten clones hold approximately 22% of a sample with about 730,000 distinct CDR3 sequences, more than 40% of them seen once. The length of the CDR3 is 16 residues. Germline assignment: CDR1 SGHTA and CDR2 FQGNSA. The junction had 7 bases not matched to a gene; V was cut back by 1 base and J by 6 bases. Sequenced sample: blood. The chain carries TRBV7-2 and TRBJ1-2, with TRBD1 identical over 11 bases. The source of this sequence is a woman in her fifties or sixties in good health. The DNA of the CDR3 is TGTGCCAGCAGCTTAGTAGGGACAGGGGGTCTCGATGGCTACACCTTC. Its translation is CASSLVGTGGLDGYTF.